This T cell receptor beta chain was recorded in a study of graft-versus-host responses after intestinal transplantation. Study summary: Recipients had transplants, and these were multivisceral, liver-intestinal, or isolated intestinal. Study conclusions and caveats: Researchers found peak circulating GvH clone levels linked to early post-transplant HvG declines.

Looked up from germline, CDR1 is SGDLS and CDR2 is YYNGEE. This CDR3 region has 15 residues. V dropped 3 bases and J dropped 5; count of bases not matched to a gene: 5. As concerns this clone: Its cognate antigen is unknown.

The table came from immunoSEQ multiplex PCR; TCRdb's copy has only in-frame clones and leaves some out. The repertoire has roughly 120,000 clones, around 93% of them found once; the top ten carry around 0.49%. Sequenced material: unstimulated CD8+ T cells sorted from spleen or lymph node cells, taken before intestinal transplant. The source of this sequence is a human donor who received an intestinal transplant. This chain links TRBV9 with TRBJ2-5; TRBD2 matches 12 bases. CDR3 DNA: TGTGCCAGCAGCGAGCTGGGGACTAGCGGGGAGACCCAGTACTTC. It encodes CASSELGTSGETQYF.